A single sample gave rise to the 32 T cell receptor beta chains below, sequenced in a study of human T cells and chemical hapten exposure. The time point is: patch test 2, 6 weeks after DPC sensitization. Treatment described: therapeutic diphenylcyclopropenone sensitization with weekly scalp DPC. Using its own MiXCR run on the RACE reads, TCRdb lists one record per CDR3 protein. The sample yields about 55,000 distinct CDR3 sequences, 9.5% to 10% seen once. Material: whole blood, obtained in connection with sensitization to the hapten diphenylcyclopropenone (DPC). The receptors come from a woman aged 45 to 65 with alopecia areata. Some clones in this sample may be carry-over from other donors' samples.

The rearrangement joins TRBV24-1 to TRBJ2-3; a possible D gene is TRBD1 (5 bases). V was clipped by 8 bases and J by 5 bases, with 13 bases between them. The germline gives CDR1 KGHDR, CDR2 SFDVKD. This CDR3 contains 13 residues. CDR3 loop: CATTTTAEDTQYF. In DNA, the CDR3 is TGTGCCACCACTACGACAGCTGAAGATACGCAGTATTTT.

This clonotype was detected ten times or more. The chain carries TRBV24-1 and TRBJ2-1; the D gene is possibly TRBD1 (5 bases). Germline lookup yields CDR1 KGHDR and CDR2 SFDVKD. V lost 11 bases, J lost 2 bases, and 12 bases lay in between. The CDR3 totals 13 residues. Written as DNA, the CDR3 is TGTGCCATCAGGGCCTCGACCTACAATGAGCAGTTCTTC. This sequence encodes CAIRASTYNEQFF.

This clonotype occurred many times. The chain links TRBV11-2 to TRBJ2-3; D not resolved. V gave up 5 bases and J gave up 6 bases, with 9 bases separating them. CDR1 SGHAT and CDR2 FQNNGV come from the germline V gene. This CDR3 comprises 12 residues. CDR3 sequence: CASSPGSDTQYF. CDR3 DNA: TGTGCCAGCAGCCCGGGCTCGGATACGCAGTATTTT.

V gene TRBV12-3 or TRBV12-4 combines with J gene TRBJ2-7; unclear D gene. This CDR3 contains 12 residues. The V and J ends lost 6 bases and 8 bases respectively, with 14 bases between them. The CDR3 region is CASSFLSGKQYF. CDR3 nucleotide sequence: TGTGCCAGCAGCTTTTTGAGTGGGAAGCAGTACTTC.

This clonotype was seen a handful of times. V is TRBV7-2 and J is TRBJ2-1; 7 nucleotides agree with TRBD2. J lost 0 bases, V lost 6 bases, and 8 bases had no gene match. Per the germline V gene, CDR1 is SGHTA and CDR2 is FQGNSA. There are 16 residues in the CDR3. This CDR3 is CASRERGGYSYNEQFF. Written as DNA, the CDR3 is TGTGCCAGCAGGGAGCGGGGCGGATACTCCTACAATGAGCAGTTCTTC.

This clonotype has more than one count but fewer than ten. The CDR3 is CASTRATNIQYF. The CDR3 nucleotides read TGTGCCAGCACTCGAGCGACAAACATTCAGTACTTC. This chain joins TRBV2 and TRBJ2-4; D uncertain. This CDR3 has 12 residues. CDR1 and CDR2 from the germline V gene are SNHLY and FYNNEI. The ends were cut back, 7 bases at V and 6 bases at J, with 10 bases in the middle.

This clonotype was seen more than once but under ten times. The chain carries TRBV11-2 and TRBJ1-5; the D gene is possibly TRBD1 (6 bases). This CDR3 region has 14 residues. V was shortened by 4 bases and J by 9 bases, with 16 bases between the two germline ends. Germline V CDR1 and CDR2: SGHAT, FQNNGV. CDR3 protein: CASSSDRSQGPQHF. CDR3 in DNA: TGTGCCAGCAGCTCTGACAGGTCCCAGGGGCCCCAGCATTTT.

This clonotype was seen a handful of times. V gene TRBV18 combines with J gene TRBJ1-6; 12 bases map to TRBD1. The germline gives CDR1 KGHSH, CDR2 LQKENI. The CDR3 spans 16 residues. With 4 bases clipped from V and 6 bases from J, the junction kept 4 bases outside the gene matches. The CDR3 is CASSLGQGAVNSPLHF. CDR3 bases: TGTGCCAGCTCACTGGGACAGGGGGCGGTTAATTCACCCCTCCACTTT.

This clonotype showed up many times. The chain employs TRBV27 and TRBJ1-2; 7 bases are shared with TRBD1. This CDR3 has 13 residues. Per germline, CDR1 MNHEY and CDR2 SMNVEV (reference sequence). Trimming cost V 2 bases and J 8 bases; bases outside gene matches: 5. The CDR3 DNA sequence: TGTGCCAGCAGTTTACTTGGACAGGCCGGCTACACCTTC. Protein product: CASSLLGQAGYTF.

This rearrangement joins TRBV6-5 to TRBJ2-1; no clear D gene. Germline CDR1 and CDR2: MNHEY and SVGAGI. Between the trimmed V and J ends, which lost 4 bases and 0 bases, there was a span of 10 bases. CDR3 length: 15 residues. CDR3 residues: CASSWSWGSYNEQFF. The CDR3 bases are TGTGCCAGCAGTTGGAGCTGGGGCTCCTACAATGAGCAGTTCTTC.

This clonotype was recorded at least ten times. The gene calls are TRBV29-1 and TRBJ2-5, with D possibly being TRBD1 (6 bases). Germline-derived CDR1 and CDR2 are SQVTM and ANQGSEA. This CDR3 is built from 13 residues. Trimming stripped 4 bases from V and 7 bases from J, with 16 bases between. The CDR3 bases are TGCAGCGTTGCTAGGGGGATGATGGGGACCCAGTACTTC. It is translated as CSVARGMMGTQYF.

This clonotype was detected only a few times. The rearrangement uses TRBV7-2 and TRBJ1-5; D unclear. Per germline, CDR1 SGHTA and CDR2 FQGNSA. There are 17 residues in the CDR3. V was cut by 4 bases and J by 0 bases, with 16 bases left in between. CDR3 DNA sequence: TGTGCCAGCAGCTCCACGGACCGTGGTTATAGCAATCAGCCCCAGCATTTT. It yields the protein CASSSTDRGYSNQPQHF.

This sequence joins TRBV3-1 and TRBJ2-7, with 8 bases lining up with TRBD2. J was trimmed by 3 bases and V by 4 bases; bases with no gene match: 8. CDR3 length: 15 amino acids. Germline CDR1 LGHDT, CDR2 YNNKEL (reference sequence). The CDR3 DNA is TGTGCCAGCAGCCCGACCGGGACTAGAGTCTACGAGCAGTACTTC. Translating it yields CASSPTGTRVYEQYF.

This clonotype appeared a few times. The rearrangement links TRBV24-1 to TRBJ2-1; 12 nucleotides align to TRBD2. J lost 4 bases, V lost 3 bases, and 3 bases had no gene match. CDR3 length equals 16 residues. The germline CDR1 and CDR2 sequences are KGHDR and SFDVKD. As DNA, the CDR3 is TGTGCCACCAGTGATCTAGCGGGAGGGCCTTACAATGAGCAGTTCTTC. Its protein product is CATSDLAGGPYNEQFF.

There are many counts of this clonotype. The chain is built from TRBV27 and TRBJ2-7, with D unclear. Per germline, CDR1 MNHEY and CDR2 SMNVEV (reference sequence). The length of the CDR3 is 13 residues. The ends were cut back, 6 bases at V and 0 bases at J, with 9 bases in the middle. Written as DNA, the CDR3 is TGTGCCAGCAGGCCACCCTACTCCTACGAGCAGTACTTC. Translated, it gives CASRPPYSYEQYF.

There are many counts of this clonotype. CDR3 sequence reads: CASGEGNTEAFF. The DNA for the CDR3 is TGCGCCAGCGGGGAGGGAAACACTGAAGCTTTCTTT. The V gene is TRBV5-1, the J gene TRBJ1-1; no clear D gene. V was clipped by 7 bases and J by 2 bases, with 9 bases between them. This CDR3 contains 12 residues. From germline, CDR1 is SGHRS and CDR2 YFSETQ.

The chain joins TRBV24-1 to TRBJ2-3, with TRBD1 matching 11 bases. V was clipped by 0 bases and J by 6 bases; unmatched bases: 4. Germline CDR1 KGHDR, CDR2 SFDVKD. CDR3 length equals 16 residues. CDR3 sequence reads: CATSDLSDRGRDTQYF. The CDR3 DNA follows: TGTGCCACCAGTGATTTGTCGGACAGGGGGCGCGATACGCAGTATTTT.

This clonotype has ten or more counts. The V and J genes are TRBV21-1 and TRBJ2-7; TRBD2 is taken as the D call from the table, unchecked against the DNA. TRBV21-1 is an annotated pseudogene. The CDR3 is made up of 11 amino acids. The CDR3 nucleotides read TGTGCCAGCCAGGTGGAGGTCGAGCAGTACTTC. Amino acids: CASQVEVEQYF.

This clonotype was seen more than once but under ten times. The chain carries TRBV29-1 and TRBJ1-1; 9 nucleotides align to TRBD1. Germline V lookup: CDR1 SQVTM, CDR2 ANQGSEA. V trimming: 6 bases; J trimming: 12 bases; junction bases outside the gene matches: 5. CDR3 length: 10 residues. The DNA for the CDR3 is TGCAGCGTACGGGACAGGGTTACTTTCTTT. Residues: CSVRDRVTFF.

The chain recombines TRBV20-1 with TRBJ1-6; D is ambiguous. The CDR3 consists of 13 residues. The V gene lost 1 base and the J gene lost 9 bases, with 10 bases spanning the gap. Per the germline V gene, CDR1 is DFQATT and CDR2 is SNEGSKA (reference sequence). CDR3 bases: TGCAGTGCTAGAGGCGCAGAACTTTCACCCCTCCACTTT. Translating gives CSARGAELSPLHF.

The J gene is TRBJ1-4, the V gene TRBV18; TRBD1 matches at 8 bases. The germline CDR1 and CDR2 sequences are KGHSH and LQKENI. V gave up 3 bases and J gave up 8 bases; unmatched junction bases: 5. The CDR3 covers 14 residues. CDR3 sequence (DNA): TGTGCCAGCTCACCGGACAGGGCGGGGGAAAAACTGTTTTTT. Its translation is CASSPDRAGEKLFF.

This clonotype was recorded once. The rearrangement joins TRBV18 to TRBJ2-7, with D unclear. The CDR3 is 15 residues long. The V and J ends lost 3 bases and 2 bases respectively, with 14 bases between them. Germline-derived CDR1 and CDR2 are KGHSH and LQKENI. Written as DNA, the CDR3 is TGTGCCAGCTCACCTCGTACAAGGGCCACCTACGAGCAGTACTTC. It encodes CASSPRTRATYEQYF.

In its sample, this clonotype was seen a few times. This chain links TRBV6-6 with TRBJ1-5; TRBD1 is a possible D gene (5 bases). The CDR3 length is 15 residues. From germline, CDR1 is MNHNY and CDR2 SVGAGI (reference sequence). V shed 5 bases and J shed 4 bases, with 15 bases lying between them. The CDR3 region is CASSKGRGKNQPQHF. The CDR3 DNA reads TGTGCCAGCAGTAAGGGACGAGGGAAAAATCAGCCCCAGCATTTT.

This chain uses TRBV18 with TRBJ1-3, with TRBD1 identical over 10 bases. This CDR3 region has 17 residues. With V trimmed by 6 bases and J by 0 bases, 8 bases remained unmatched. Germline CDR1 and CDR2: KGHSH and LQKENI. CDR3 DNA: TGTGCCAGCTCGCCCGGGACAGGGGATTTCTCTGGAAACACCATATATTTT. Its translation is CASSPGTGDFSGNTIYF.

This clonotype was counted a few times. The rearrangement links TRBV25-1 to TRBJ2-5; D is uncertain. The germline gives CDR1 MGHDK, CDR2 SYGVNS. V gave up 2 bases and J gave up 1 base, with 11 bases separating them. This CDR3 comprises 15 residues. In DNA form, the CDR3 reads TGTGCCAGCAGTGAACCCCGCGTCAGCCAAGAGACCCAGTACTTC. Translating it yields CASSEPRVSQETQYF.

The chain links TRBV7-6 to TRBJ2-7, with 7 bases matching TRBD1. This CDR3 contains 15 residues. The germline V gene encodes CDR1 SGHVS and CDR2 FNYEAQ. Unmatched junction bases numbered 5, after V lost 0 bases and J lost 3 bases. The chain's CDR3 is CASSLAQGNHYEQYF. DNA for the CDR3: TGTGCCAGCAGCTTAGCACAGGGGAACCACTACGAGCAGTACTTC.

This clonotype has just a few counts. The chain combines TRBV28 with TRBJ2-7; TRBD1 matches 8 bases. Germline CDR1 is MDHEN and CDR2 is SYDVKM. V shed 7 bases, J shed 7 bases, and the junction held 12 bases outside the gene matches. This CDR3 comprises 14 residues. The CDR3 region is CASNIQDRVSEQYF. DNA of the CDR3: TGTGCCAGCAACATCCAGGACAGGGTTTCAGAGCAGTACTTC. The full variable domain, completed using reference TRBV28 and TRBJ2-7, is DVKVTQSSRYLVKRTGEKVFLECVQDMDHENMFWYRQDPGLGLRLIYFSYDVKMKEKGDIPEGYSVSREKKERFSLILESASTNQTSMYLCASNIQDRVSEQYFGPGTRLTVT.

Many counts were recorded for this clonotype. The CDR3, as DNA: TGTGCCAGCAGCACGATTGAATACAGGGATCGTCAGCCCCAGCATTTT. It codes for CASSTIEYRDRQPQHF. The V gene is TRBV28, the J gene TRBJ1-5, with a possible D match to TRBD1 (6 bases). Germline V gene lookup returns CDR1 MDHEN and CDR2 SYDVKM. Deletions cut 6 bases from V and 6 bases from J, with 21 bases between. This CDR3 region has 16 residues.

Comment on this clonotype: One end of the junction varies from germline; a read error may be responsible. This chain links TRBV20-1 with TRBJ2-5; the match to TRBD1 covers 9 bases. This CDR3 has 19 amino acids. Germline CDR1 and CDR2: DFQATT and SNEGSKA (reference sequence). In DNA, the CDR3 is TGCAGTGCTAGAGGGAAAAAAGACAGGGGGTTTAGTTCACAAGGGACCCAGTACTTC. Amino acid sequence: CSARGKKDRGFSSQGTQYF.

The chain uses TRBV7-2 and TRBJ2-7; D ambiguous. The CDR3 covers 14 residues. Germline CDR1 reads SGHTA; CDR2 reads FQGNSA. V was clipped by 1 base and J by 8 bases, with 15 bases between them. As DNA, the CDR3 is TGTGCCAGCAGCTTAGATAGGGCCGCCGGGCAGCAGTACTTC. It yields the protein CASSLDRAAGQQYF.

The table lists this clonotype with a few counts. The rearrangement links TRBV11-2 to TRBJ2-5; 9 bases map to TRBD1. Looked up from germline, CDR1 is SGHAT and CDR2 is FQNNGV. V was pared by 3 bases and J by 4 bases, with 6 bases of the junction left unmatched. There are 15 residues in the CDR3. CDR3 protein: CASSFGPGQGETQYF. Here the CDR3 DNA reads TGTGCCAGCAGCTTTGGACCGGGACAGGGAGAGACCCAGTACTTC.

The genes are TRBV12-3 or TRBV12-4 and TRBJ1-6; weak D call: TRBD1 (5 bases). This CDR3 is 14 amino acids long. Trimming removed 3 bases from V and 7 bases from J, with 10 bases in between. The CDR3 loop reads CASSFAGGNSPLHF. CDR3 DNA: TGTGCCAGCAGTTTTGCCGGGGGAAATTCACCCCTCCACTTT.